This T cell receptor beta chain comes out of a study of T cell responses to AZD1222 COVID-19 vaccine. Trimming stripped 2 bases from V and 8 bases from J, with 9 bases between. Germline CDR1 and CDR2: SGHTA and FQGNSA. The CDR3 has 12 amino acids. Points on this clone: Its antigen is as yet unknown.

The repertoire was sequenced with immunoSEQ multiplex PCR; TCRdb's copy has only in-frame clones and lacks some. This table holds more than 95,000 clones, around 90% found once. Whole-study findings and limits: Clonal diversity was possibly underestimated, and white British individuals and females predominated among donors.

V is TRBV7-2 and J is TRBJ1-2; no clear D. The source is an adult in good health. The sequencing here drew on peripheral blood, taken on day 0 of AZD1222 vaccination. As DNA, the CDR3 is TGTGCCAGCAGCTTATTGGACCGGGGCTACACCTTC. Its translation: CASSLLDRGYTF.